Each of the 30 T cell receptor beta chains below was sequenced from the same sample in a study of T cells in Graves' hyperthyroidism and ophthalmopathy. TCR beta CDR3 regions were amplified from RNA transcripts. The HTBI primer set served for first-round RT-PCR of the TCR CDR3. TCRdb recomputed calls from the multiplex PCR reads with MiXCR, one row per CDR3 protein. The table shows more than 500,000 distinct CDR3 sequences, with around 42% occurring only once. The sequenced material came from peripheral blood or thyroid tissue (not recorded which). Source of these receptors: an adult woman with Graves' disease, either hyperthyroidism or ophthalmopathy (not recorded which).

This chain connects TRBV29-1 to TRBJ1-2, with TRBD1 matching over 8 bases. CDR3 length equals 15 residues. Trimming cost V 1 base and J 2 bases; bases outside gene matches: 6. Germline V gives CDR1 SQVTM, CDR2 ANQGSEA. The CDR3 sequence is CSVEGLGDRNYGYTF. In DNA form, the CDR3 reads TGCAGCGTTGAAGGACTTGGGGACAGGAACTATGGCTACACCTTC.

V is TRBV7-2 and J is TRBJ1-5; tentatively, D is TRBD1 (6 bases). Per germline, CDR1 SGHTA and CDR2 FQGNSA. V lost 9 bases and J 7 bases, leaving 16 bases between the germline ends. The CDR3 spans 13 residues. DNA for the CDR3: TGTGCCAGTACCTCCTTGGGGGCCCAGCCCCAGCATTTT. Translated, it gives CASTSLGAQPQHF. The full variable domain, in which reference TRBV7-2 and TRBJ1-5 provide the parts outside the CDR3, is GAGVSQSPSNKVTEKGKDVELRCDPISGHTALYWYRQSLGQGLEFLIYFQGNSAPDKSGLPSDRFSAERTGGSVSTLTIQRTQQEDSAVYLCASTSLGAQPQHFGDGTRLSIL.

The chain has TRBV15 and TRBJ1-4; TRBD1 might be the D (6 bases). The CDR3 extends over 14 amino acids. Looked up from germline, CDR1 is LNHNV and CDR2 is YYDKDF (reference sequence). Trimming cost V 6 bases and J 7 bases, with 15 bases left between them. The CDR3 loop reads CATRWGRGTEKLFF. The CDR3 DNA reads as TGTGCCACCAGATGGGGCAGGGGCACTGAAAAACTGTTTTTT.

Only a few counts were recorded for this clonotype. V and J are TRBV7-2 and TRBJ2-5; D is perhaps TRBD1 (6 bases). The V end was cut by 5 bases, the J end by 5 bases, with 21 bases between. The CDR3 consists of 16 residues. Germline CDR1 reads SGHTA; CDR2 reads FQGNSA. The chain's CDR3 is CASSLDFTGSGETQYF. CDR3 DNA sequence: TGTGCCAGCAGCCTCGACTTCACAGGGTCCGGGGAGACCCAGTACTTC.

This clonotype was detected a few times. A much bigger clone sits one base away, suggesting this may be a read error. The chain uses TRBV2 and TRBJ2-7; 7 nucleotides align to TRBD2. CDR3 length: 17 amino acids. Germline lookup yields CDR1 SNHLY and CDR2 FYNNEI. The V segment lost 2 bases and the J segment 2 bases; nucleotides outside the gene matches: 12. CDR3 amino acids: CASSEHYGTKSTYEQYF. Written as DNA, the CDR3 is TGTGCCAGCAGTGAACATTATGGGACTAAGTCAACCTACGAGCAGTACTTC.

The chain combines TRBV7-9 with TRBJ1-2; D gene uncertain. V was cut by 3 bases and J by 7 bases, with 6 bases left in between. CDR1 is SEHNR, CDR2 FQNEAQ, per germline (reference sequence). CDR3 length: 11 residues. CDR3 in DNA: TGTGCCAGCAGCTTCCAAGCTGGCTACACCTTC. This sequence encodes CASSFQAGYTF. Based on the CDR3 plus reference TRBV7-9 and TRBJ1-2, the full variable domain is DTGVSQNPRHKITKRGQNVTFRCDPISEHNRLYWYRQTLGQGPEFLTYFQNEAQLEKSRLLSDRFSAERPKGSFSTLEIQRTEQGDSAMYLCASSFQAGYTFGSGTRLTVV.

This clonotype appeared many times. The V call is TRBV12-3 or TRBV12-4, the J call TRBJ2-5; the D gene is possibly TRBD1 (6 bases). The CDR3 is made up of 14 amino acids. V lost 5 bases, J lost 7 bases, and 17 bases lay in between. The CDR3 DNA reads TGTGCCAGCAGTATGGCAGGGGCGGGTTGGACCCAGTACTTC. Protein sequence: CASSMAGAGWTQYF.

Regarding this clonotype: One junction end disagrees with the germline gene, perhaps due to a read error. The chain joins TRBV20-1 to TRBJ2-2; maybe TRBD2 (7 bases). This CDR3 is 15 amino acids long. Germline CDR1 is DFQATT and CDR2 is SNEGSKA (reference sequence). The CDR3 region is CGAQAGAPNTGELFF. The DNA of the CDR3 is TGCGGTGCTCAGGCGGGGGCCCCAAACACCGGGGAGCTGTTTTTT.

The gene calls are TRBV2 and TRBJ2-2; 15 bases line up with TRBD2. CDR3 length: 18 amino acids. CDR1 and CDR2 from the germline V gene are SNHLY and FYNNEI. V was pared by 4 bases and J by 3 bases, with 6 bases of the junction left unmatched. CDR3 DNA sequence: TGTGCCAGCAGTGCCGGGACTAGCGGGAGGCGGGACACCGGGGAGCTGTTTTTT. Protein sequence: CASSAGTSGRRDTGELFF.

The chain is built from TRBV7-6 and TRBJ2-2, with D tentatively TRBD2 (5 bases). V lost 0 bases and J lost 4, with 6 bases in between. CDR3 length equals 14 residues. The germline CDR1 and CDR2 sequences are SGHVS and FNYEAQ. The CDR3 nucleotides read TGTGCCAGCAGCTTAGCTGAGGGCACCGGGGAGCTGTTTTTT. Translated: CASSLAEGTGELFF.

Details on this clonotype: One junction end does not reproduce the germline sequence, and a read error may be involved. V gene TRBV28 combines with J gene TRBJ2-7; D gene unclear. This CDR3 is 13 amino acids long. Germline assignment: CDR1 MDHEN and CDR2 SYDVKM. The CDR3 region has the DNA TGTGCCAGCAGTTTAACGCGGCGGTACGGGCAGTACTTC. It translates to CASSLTRRYGQYF.

As concerns this clonotype: Mismatch with germline at one junction end may stem from a read error. The V and J genes are TRBV14 and TRBJ2-5; D call uncertain. The CDR3 length is 16 residues. Per germline, CDR1 SGHDN and CDR2 FVKESK. The CDR3 nucleotides are TGCGCCAGCAGCCAAGATTCGCCGCCAGACCAAGAGACCCAGTACTTC. Translation gives CASSQDSPPDQETQYF.

This clonotype has at least ten counts. V and J are TRBV4-1 and TRBJ2-7; unclear D gene. From germline, CDR1 is MGHRA and CDR2 YSYEKL. CDR3 length: 15 residues. V lost 2 bases to trimming and J lost 7 bases, with 18 bases between them. CDR3 DNA: TGCGCCAGCAGCCAACCGACGAGATTCCCTACTGAGCAGTACTTC. Residues: CASSQPTRFPTEQYF.

This clonotype was recorded at least ten times. This chain joins TRBV11-2 and TRBJ1-3; D is unresolved. Germline-derived CDR1 and CDR2 are SGHAT and FQNNGV. The CDR3 loop spans 12 amino acids. The V gene lost 3 bases and the J gene lost 4 bases, with 4 bases spanning the gap. Here the CDR3 DNA reads TGTGCCAGCAGCTTCGGGGGAAACACCATATATTTT. Protein product: CASSFGGNTIYF.

This clonotype was seen many times. V gene TRBV5-6 combines with J gene TRBJ1-1; TRBD1 matches 7 bases. The germline V gene has CDR1 SGHDT and CDR2 YYEEEE. The CDR3 is made up of 15 amino acids. Germline trimming cut 0 bases from V and 0 bases from J; bases unmatched to any gene: 2. Here the CDR3 reads CASSLVDRMNTEAFF. The CDR3 DNA reads as TGTGCCAGCAGCTTGGTGGACAGGATGAACACTGAAGCTTTCTTT.

At least ten counts were recorded for this clonotype. The chain carries TRBV2 and TRBJ2-2, with D possibly matching TRBD1 (6 bases). From germline, CDR1 is SNHLY and CDR2 FYNNEI. V shed 7 bases and J shed 0 bases, with 18 bases lying between them. This CDR3 region has 17 residues. CDR3 DNA sequence: TGTGCCAGCACTCGGCACAGGGTGGCCGCGAACACCGGGGAGCTGTTTTTT. Its protein is CASTRHRVAANTGELFF.

The chain combines TRBV4-2 with TRBJ2-7; possibly TRBD1 for D (5 bases). Germline V gene data show CDR1 as LGHNA and CDR2 as YNFKEQ. The CDR3 loop spans 16 amino acids. V gave up 0 bases and J gave up 0 bases, with 12 bases separating them. This CDR3 is CASSQERGWSSYEQYF. The DNA for the CDR3 is TGTGCCAGCAGCCAAGAAAGGGGATGGAGCTCCTACGAGCAGTACTTC.

The table lists this clonotype with a few counts. J is TRBJ1-1 and V is TRBV20-1, with D uncertain. With 6 bases removed from V and 1 base from J, the gap between germline ends came to 3 bases. Germline-derived CDR1 and CDR2 are DFQATT and SNEGSKA (reference sequence). The CDR3 is 10 amino acids. CDR3 loop: CSAANTEAFF. In nucleotides, the CDR3 is TGCAGTGCGGCGAACACTGAAGCTTTCTTT.

This clonotype was recorded at least ten times. The chain combines TRBV6-6 with TRBJ2-7; 7 bases match TRBD2. The J segment lost 3 bases and the V segment lost 2 bases, leaving 4 bases of the junction unmatched. This CDR3 comprises 14 residues. Germline CDR1 reads MNHNY; CDR2 reads SVGAGI (reference sequence). Written as DNA, the CDR3 is TGTGCCAGCAGTTACAGCGGGGTGGACTACGAGCAGTACTTC. Translation: CASSYSGVDYEQYF.

The rearrangement joins TRBV7-8 to TRBJ1-2; D gene ambiguous. There are 14 residues in the CDR3. Looked up from germline, CDR1 is SGHVS and CDR2 is FQNEAQ. Trimming shortened V by 0 bases and J by 2 bases, and 7 bases separated the two germline ends. This CDR3 is CASSLAPGNYGYTF. CDR3 nucleotides: TGTGCCAGCAGCTTAGCCCCCGGGAACTATGGCTACACCTTC. The whole variable domain, filled in from reference TRBV7-8 and TRBJ1-2, reads GAGVSQSPRYKVAKRGQDVALRCDPISGHVSLFWYQQALGQGPEFLTYFQNEAQLDKSGLPSDRFFAERPEGSVSTLKIQRTQQEDSAVYLCASSLAPGNYGYTFGSGTRLTVV.

Ten or more counts support this clonotype. This chain uses TRBV7-3 with TRBJ1-1; 8 nucleotides align to TRBD1. CDR1 and CDR2 (germline): SGHTA, FQGTGA. CDR3 size: 15 residues. J gave up 3 bases and V 1 base, and 4 bases lay outside the gene matches. The CDR3 region has the DNA TGTGCCAGCAGCTTAATTCCAGGGGGCCACACTGAAGCTTTCTTT. It yields the protein CASSLIPGGHTEAFF.

V is TRBV15 and J is TRBJ2-5; 8 bases map to TRBD1. The CDR3 is 14 amino acids. Looked up from germline, CDR1 is LNHNV and CDR2 is YYDKDF (reference sequence). With 6 bases clipped from V and 5 bases from J, the junction kept 8 bases outside the gene matches. CDR3 protein: CATREDRGVETQYF. The CDR3 DNA is TGTGCCACCAGGGAAGACAGGGGAGTTGAGACCCAGTACTTC.

The rearrangement joins TRBV10-3 to TRBJ1-1, with D unclear. The CDR3 runs 11 residues. The V end was cut by 3 bases, the J end by 4 bases, with 3 bases between. Germline V gene data show CDR1 as ENHRY and CDR2 as SYGVKD. CDR3 DNA sequence: TGTGCCATCAGTGACAGCACTGAAGCTTTCTTT. Its translation is CAISDSTEAFF.

Details on this clonotype: The DNA is left out, because the CDR3 cannot be placed on it with certainty; the CDR3 is given as TCRdb lists it. This chain uses TRBV7-4 with TRBJ2-5; the table's D call, TRBD1, was not checked against the DNA. The CDR3 extends over 23 residues, inclusive of both ends. Germline CDR1 and CDR2: SGHVT and SQSDAQ. Here the CDR3 reads CASSLVPVYGYTFGSWGQETQYF.

This clonotype was recorded many times. The chain joins TRBV10-3 to TRBJ2-5; 8 bases match TRBD1. Germline loops: CDR1 ENHRY, CDR2 SYGVKD. Losses at the gene ends were 5 bases for V and 2 bases for J; bases not matched to a gene: 4. CDR3 length: 14 amino acids. The CDR3 nucleotides read TGTGCCATCAGTTACGGACAGGGACAAGAGACCCAGTACTTC. This sequence encodes CAISYGQGQETQYF.

This clonotype was detected only once. V is TRBV10-1 and J is TRBJ2-5; 7 bases fit TRBD2. Unmatched junction bases numbered 9, after V lost 3 bases and J lost 2 bases. Germline values: CDR1 WNHNN, CDR2 SYGVQD (reference sequence). This CDR3 spans 16 amino acids. CDR3 nucleotides: TGCGCCAGCAGTGAAATTGGTTCGGGGGGACAAGAGACCCAGTACTTC. Translating it yields CASSEIGSGGQETQYF.

This clonotype occurred many times. The genes are TRBV19 and TRBJ1-5; D is unresolved. From germline, CDR1 is LNHDA and CDR2 SQIVND (reference sequence). V dropped 6 bases and J dropped 0 bases, with 18 bases sitting between them. There are 17 residues in the CDR3. This CDR3 is CASSAYWQANSNQPQHF. The CDR3 nucleotides read TGTGCCAGTAGCGCCTATTGGCAGGCGAATAGCAATCAGCCCCAGCATTTT.

CDR3 nucleotides: TGTGCCAGCAGCCTTCAGTGGCGGGGGGTAGCCGGGGAGCTGTTTTTT. This sequence encodes CASSLQWRGVAGELFF. This rearrangement joins TRBV7-9 to TRBJ2-2; 8 bases match TRBD2. CDR3 size: 16 residues. The germline CDR1 and CDR2 sequences are SEHNR and FQNEAQ (reference sequence). The V segment lost 5 bases and the J segment 6 bases; nucleotides outside the gene matches: 11. The variable domain in full, completed from reference TRBV7-9 and TRBJ2-2, reads DTGVSQNPRHKITKRGQNVTFRCDPISEHNRLYWYRQTLGQGPEFLTYFQNEAQLEKSRLLSDRFSAERPKGSFSTLEIQRTEQGDSAMYLCASSLQWRGVAGELFFGEGSRLTVL.

This clonotype was recorded at least ten times. The chain carries TRBV10-3 and TRBJ1-1; a possible D gene is TRBD1 (6 bases). The ends were cut back, 10 bases at V and 0 bases at J, with 12 bases in the middle. Germline-derived CDR1 and CDR2 are ENHRY and SYGVKD. The CDR3 extends over 13 amino acids. In nucleotides, the CDR3 is TGTGCCAACTCACAGGGTGTGAACACTGAAGCTTTCTTT. Its translation is CANSQGVNTEAFF.

The chain links TRBV12-3 or TRBV12-4 to TRBJ1-1; possible D gene TRBD1, 5 bases. The V end lost 3 bases, the J end lost 11 bases, and 16 bases lay between the germline ends. The CDR3 runs 13 residues. The CDR3 DNA reads TGTGCCAGCAGTTTTGGAGGGGCAAGGTGGGCTTTCTTT. It specifies CASSFGGARWAFF.